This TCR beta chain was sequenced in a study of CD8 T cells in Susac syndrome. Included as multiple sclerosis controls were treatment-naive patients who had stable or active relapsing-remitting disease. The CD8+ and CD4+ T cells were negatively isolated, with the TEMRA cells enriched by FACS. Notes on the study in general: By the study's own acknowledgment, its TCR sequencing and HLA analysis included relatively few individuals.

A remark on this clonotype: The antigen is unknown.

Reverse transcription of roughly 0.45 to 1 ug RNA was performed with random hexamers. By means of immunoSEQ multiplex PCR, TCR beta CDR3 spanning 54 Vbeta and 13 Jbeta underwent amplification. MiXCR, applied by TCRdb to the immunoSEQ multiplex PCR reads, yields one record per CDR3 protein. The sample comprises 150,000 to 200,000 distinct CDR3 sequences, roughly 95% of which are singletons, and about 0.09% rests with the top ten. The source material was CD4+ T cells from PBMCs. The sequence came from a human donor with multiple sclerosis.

CDR3 loop: CSAPPTDSSYNEQFF. CDR3 nucleotide sequence: TGCAGTGCTCCCCCGACAGATAGCTCCTACAATGAGCAGTTCTTC. The V call is TRBV20-1, the J call TRBJ2-1; D is perhaps TRBD1 (5 bases). CDR1 and CDR2 (germline): DFQATT, SNEGSKA (reference sequence). Trimming left V 5 bases short and J 0 bases short, with 14 bases between. The CDR3 is 15 residues long.